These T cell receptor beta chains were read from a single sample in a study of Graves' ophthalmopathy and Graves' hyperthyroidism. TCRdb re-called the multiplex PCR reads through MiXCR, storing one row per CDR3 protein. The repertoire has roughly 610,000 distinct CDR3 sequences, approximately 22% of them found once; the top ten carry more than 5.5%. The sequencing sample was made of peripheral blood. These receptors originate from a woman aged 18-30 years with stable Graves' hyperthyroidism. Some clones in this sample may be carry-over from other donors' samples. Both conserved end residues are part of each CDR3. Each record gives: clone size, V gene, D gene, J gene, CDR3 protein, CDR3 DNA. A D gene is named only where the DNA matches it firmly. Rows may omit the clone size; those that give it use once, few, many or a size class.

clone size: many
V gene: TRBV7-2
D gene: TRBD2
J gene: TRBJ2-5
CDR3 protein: CASSLTSGGAETQYF
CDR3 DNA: TGTGCCAGCAGCCTGACTAGCGGGGGAGCGGAGACCCAGTACTTC

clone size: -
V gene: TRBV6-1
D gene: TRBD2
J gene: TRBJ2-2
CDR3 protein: CASSLPGLAGELFF
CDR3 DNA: TGTGCCAGCAGTCTTCCGGGACTAGCTGGGGAGCTGTTTTTT

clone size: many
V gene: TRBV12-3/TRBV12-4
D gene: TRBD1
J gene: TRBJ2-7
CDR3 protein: CASAAGTGPYEQYF
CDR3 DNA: TGTGCCAGCGCCGCCGGGACAGGGCCCTACGAGCAGTACTTC

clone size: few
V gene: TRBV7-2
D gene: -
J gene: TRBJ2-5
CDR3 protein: CASSFLIETQYF
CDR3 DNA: TGTGCCAGCAGCTTTCTTATAGAGACCCAGTACTTC

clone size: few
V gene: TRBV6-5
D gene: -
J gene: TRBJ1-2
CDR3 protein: CASSYSRTLGYGYTF
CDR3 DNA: TGTGCCAGCAGTTACTCGAGGACACTAGGCTATGGCTACACCTTC

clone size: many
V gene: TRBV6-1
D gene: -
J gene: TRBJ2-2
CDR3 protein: CASSEAGQGLNTGELFF
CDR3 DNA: TGTGCCAGCAGTGAAGCTGGGCAGGGTTTAAACACCGGGGAGCTGTTTTTT

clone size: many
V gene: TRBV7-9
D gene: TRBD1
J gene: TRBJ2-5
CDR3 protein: CASSYGQGGTQYF
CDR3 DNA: TGTGCCAGCAGCTATGGACAGGGGGGTACCCAGTACTTC

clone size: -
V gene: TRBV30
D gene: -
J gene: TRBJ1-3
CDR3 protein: CAWERSSGNTIYF
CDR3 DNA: TGTGCCTGGGAAAGAAGTTCTGGAAACACCATATATTTT

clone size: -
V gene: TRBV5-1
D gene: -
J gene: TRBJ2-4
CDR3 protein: CASSLEGILAKNIKNF
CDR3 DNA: TGCGCCAGCAGCTTGGAGGGTATACTAGCCAAAAACATTAAGAACTTC

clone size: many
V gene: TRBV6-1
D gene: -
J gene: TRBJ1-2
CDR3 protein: CASSLYGYTF
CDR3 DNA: TGTGCCAGCAGTCTCTATGGCTACACCTTC

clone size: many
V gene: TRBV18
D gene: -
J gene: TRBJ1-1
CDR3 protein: CASSPRTDLMNTEAFF
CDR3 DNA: TGTGCCAGCTCACCAAGGACTGACCTTATGAACACTGAAGCTTTCTTT

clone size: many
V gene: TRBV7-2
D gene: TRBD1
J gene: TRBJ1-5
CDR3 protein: CASSLATGGQPQHF
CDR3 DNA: TGTGCCAGCAGCTTAGCGACAGGGGGCCAGCCCCAGCATTTT

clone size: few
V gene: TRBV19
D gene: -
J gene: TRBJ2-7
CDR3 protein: CASSSRGEISYEQYF
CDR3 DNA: TGTGCCAGTAGTAGTCGCGGGGAAATCTCCTACGAGCAGTACTTC

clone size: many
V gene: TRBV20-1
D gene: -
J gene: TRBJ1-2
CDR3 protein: CSASFDYGYTF
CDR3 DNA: TGCAGTGCTAGTTTCGACTATGGCTACACCTTC

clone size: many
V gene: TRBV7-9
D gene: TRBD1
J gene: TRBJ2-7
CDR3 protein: CASSFRDRGLAYEQYF
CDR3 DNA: TGTGCCAGCAGCTTCAGAGACAGGGGGCTCGCCTACGAGCAGTACTTC

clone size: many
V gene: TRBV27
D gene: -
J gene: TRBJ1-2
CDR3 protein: CASSSDRSDGYTF
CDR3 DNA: TGTGCCAGCAGTTCCGACAGGTCTGATGGCTACACCTTC